The clone carrying this T cell receptor (beta chain) was counted many times. This sample was taken from a study of human T cells and chemical hapten exposure. TCRdb reprocessed the RACE reads with MiXCR, giving one entry per CDR3 protein. The profile shows over 300,000 distinct CDR3 sequences, 4% to 6% of them singletons. Time point denoted: pre-sensitization, week 0. Indicated treatment: therapeutic diphenylcyclopropenone sensitization with weekly scalp DPC. Those who donated were patients with alopecia, 18 to 70 years of age, and suitable for DPC. V lost 6 bases and J 2 bases, leaving 8 bases between the germline ends. Germline V gives CDR1 MDHEN, CDR2 SYDVKM. The CDR3 has 13 residues.

The rearrangement links TRBV28 to TRBJ1-5; D not certain. This receptor was obtained from a woman aged 45 to 65 with alopecia areata. Some clones in this sample may be carry-over from other donors' samples. The sequences come from whole blood, collected in connection with sensitization to the hapten diphenylcyclopropenone (DPC). CDR3 region: CASSGEGNQPQHF. The CDR3 DNA is TGTGCCAGCAGCGGAGAGGGCAATCAGCCCCAGCATTTT.